The rows below give T cell receptor beta chains drawn from one sample of a study of molecular identifiers for immune sequencing clone quantification. TCRdb used MiXCR to reprocess the PCR reads, holding one entry per CDR3 protein. The table shows over 600,000 distinct CDR3 sequences, with 15% to 20% occurring only once. Sequencing was done on a sample of naive CD8+ T cells from blood, with Jurkat cell RNA spiked in. These receptors all come from a human donor in good health. Some libraries in this study had Jurkat cell RNA spiked in. Both conserved end residues are part of each CDR3. The D gene is left open where the match is weak. Clone size, where shown, is once, few, many, or a class for clones that have expanded.

v_gene,abundance,d_gene,j_gene,CDR3aa
TRBV25-1,-,-,TRBJ1-5,CASSEVTFAGLIYQPQHF
TRBV6-2/TRBV6-3,few,-,TRBJ2-7,CANHGVLAAYEQYF
TRBV24-1,few,-,TRBJ1-2,CATSDFTRDHGYTF
TRBV12-3/TRBV12-4,few,-,TRBJ2-5,CASSLAKGQVSDQETQYF
TRBV4-1,-,-,TRBJ2-7,CASSQDGTSRSYEQYF
TRBV4-3,-,TRBD2,TRBJ2-3,CASCPRGGGHGDTQYF
TRBV4-1,-,-,TRBJ1-2,CASSQGVGPYGYTF
TRBV12-3/TRBV12-4,-,TRBD2,TRBJ2-5,CASSPRTSGQETQYF
TRBV27,-,-,TRBJ1-2,CASSLGTEIGYGYTF
TRBV4-1,many,TRBD1,TRBJ1-5,CASSQMTGGRLPQHF
TRBV14,many,-,TRBJ2-5,CASSQRPDSQETQYF
TRBV15,many,-,TRBJ1-5,CATSRGSISNQPQHF
TRBV6-6,many,TRBD1,TRBJ1-4,CASSYSKAGTEDGSNEKLFF
TRBV7-6,many,TRBD2,TRBJ2-7,CASSSVAGGAYEQYF
TRBV29-1,-,-,TRBJ1-1,CSVEDLWGRDTEAFF
TRBV5-5,many,TRBD2,TRBJ2-1,CASSLRLAPSYNEQFF
TRBV10-1,-,-,TRBJ2-5,CASSYTGRRRCQETQYF
TRBV7-9,many,TRBD2,TRBJ2-3,CASSPLAGGVADTQYF
TRBV4-3,many,TRBD1,TRBJ2-5,CASSQETGTLQETQYF
TRBV12-3/TRBV12-4,many,TRBD1,TRBJ2-7,CASSLGQFYEQYF
TRBV9,many,-,TRBJ2-3,CASSVQRWPSSTDTQYF
TRBV20-1,many,-,TRBJ1-3,CSARTGPGNTIYF
TRBV2,many,-,TRBJ2-7,CASSEVQIYEQYF
TRBV3-1,-,TRBD2,TRBJ2-5,CASSQVFEGGYQETQYF
TRBV30,few,TRBD1,TRBJ1-1,CAWSPGQGAEAFF
TRBV19,many,-,TRBJ2-2,CASSIGGDYTGELFF
TRBV12-3/TRBV12-4,many,TRBD2,TRBJ2-3,CASTPPAGVYTQYF
TRBV28,-,-,TRBJ1-1,CASSSQSERGTEAFF
TRBV4-3,many,-,TRBJ2-7,CASSQGPAGSSYEQYF
TRBV6-6,-,TRBD2,TRBJ2-5,CASRQRGAWETQYF
TRBV7-9,many,-,TRBJ2-2,CASSPPLTGELFF
TRBV5-6,many,TRBD2,TRBJ2-1,CASSLVVSGNEQFF
TRBV29-1,many,-,TRBJ2-3,CSVEGVKLGTDTQYF
TRBV10-2,few,-,TRBJ1-6,CASSEDNKLHF
TRBV5-4,many,TRBD2,TRBJ2-3,CASSLIRGTSGSSDTQYF
TRBV28,-,TRBD1,TRBJ2-5,CASSLDRTEETQYF